Following are 13 T cell receptor beta chains from one sample sequenced in a study of blood T cell repertoires in COVID-19. TCRdb's copy holds only in-frame clones and misses some; the assay was immunoSEQ multiplex PCR. The profile shows roughly 40,000 clones, under 80% of them singletons. Sequenced sample: peripheral blood. The receptors were sampled from a man at least 80 years old with acute or convalescent COVID-19.

The rearrangement joins TRBV5-4 to TRBJ1-2; D is possibly TRBD1 (5 bases). The germline V gene has CDR1 SGHNT and CDR2 YYREEE (reference sequence). This CDR3 region has 14 residues. Deletions cut 3 bases from V and 7 bases from J, with 16 bases between. The CDR3 reads CASSWDGGVAGYTF. In DNA form, the CDR3 reads TGTGCCAGCAGCTGGGACGGGGGGGTAGCTGGCTACACCTTC.

This chain connects TRBV6-6 to TRBJ1-2, with a possible D match to TRBD1 (5 bases). The CDR3 is 14 residues long. Germline CDR1 and CDR2: MNHNY and SVGAGI (reference sequence). V lost 7 bases, J lost 4 bases, and 16 bases lay in between. CDR3 sequence (DNA): TGTGCCAGCACCTCAGCCGGGGGGGTCTATGGCTACACCTTC. Its translation: CASTSAGGVYGYTF.

V is TRBV7-3 and J is TRBJ2-1; TRBD1 aligns across 7 bases. CDR3 size: 13 residues. V shed 6 bases, J shed 4 bases, and the junction held 3 bases outside the gene matches. CDR1 is SGHTA, CDR2 FQGTGA, per germline. CDR3 coding DNA: TGTGCCAGCAGTAGGGGACAGTACAATGAGCAGTTCTTC. Its protein is CASSRGQYNEQFF.

The chain joins TRBV28 to TRBJ2-1, with unresolved D. Germline assignment: CDR1 MDHEN and CDR2 SYDVKM. This CDR3 comprises 13 residues. Trimming left V 5 bases short and J 2 bases short, with 7 bases between. CDR3 coding DNA: TGTGCCAGCAGTATTCCAACCTACAATGAGCAGTTCTTC. This encodes CASSIPTYNEQFF.

The chain links TRBV6-5 to TRBJ1-2; D gene uncertain. The CDR3 has 14 amino acids. V lost 0 bases, J lost 8 bases, and 13 bases lay in between. Germline values: CDR1 MNHEY, CDR2 SVGAGI. Here the CDR3 DNA reads TGTGCCAGCAGTTACTCCTTGTCCGGGGAAGGCTACACCTTC. Amino acids: CASSYSLSGEGYTF.

The chain uses TRBV5-1 and TRBJ2-1; 11 nucleotides match TRBD2. This CDR3 comprises 16 residues. Per germline, CDR1 SGHRS and CDR2 YFSETQ. With 6 bases clipped from V and 0 bases from J, the junction kept 5 bases outside the gene matches. The CDR3 DNA sequence: TGCGCCAGCAACCCTAGCGGGGGGTACTCCTACAATGAGCAGTTCTTC. This gives the protein CASNPSGGYSYNEQFF.

The chain is built from TRBV11-2 and TRBJ1-3; the D is unclear. CDR3 length equals 13 residues. Trimming removed 3 bases from V and 4 bases from J, with 7 bases in between. The V gene's germline CDR1 is SGHAT and CDR2 FQNNGV. This chain's CDR3 is CASSFVGGNTIYF. The CDR3 coding sequence is TGTGCCAGCAGCTTTGTCGGGGGAAACACCATATATTTT.

The J gene is TRBJ1-1, the V gene TRBV28; 10 bases are a match to TRBD1. Germline assignment: CDR1 MDHEN and CDR2 SYDVKM. The V and J ends lost 6 bases and 6 bases, in that order; junction bases with no gene match: 4. The length of the CDR3 is 13 residues. The CDR3 DNA follows: TGTGCCAGCAGGGGACAGGGGATCGCTGAAGCTTTCTTT. Amino acid sequence: CASRGQGIAEAFF.

This sequence joins TRBV6-5 and TRBJ1-2, with 7 bases matching TRBD1. The CDR3 is 14 residues long. Trimming cost V 4 bases and J 6 bases; bases outside gene matches: 8. Germline CDR1 and CDR2: MNHEY and SVGAGI. The CDR3 DNA reads TGTGCCAGCAGTTCCCTCGGGGACAGAAATGGCTACACCTTC. It yields the protein CASSSLGDRNGYTF.

The chain is built from TRBV6-1 and TRBJ2-7; 8 bases fit TRBD2. The germline gives CDR1 MNHNS, CDR2 SASEGT. V trimming: 0 bases; J trimming: 2 bases; junction bases outside the gene matches: 6. The length of the CDR3 is 16 residues. CDR3 DNA sequence: TGTGCCAGCAGTGAAGCCCGAGCGGGGGCACCCTACGAGCAGTACTTC. Its translation is CASSEARAGAPYEQYF.

The chain carries TRBV2 and TRBJ2-7, with unresolved D. CDR1 and CDR2 from the germline V gene are SNHLY and FYNNEI. The CDR3 sequence is 14 residues long. V was shortened by 4 bases and J by 0 bases, with 10 bases between the two germline ends. CDR3 sequence reads: CASSVTLISYEQYF. As DNA, the CDR3 is TGTGCCAGCAGTGTAACATTGATCTCCTACGAGCAGTACTTC.

The chain uses TRBV28 and TRBJ1-5; a weak D match, TRBD1 (5 bases). V lost 3 bases and J lost 5, with 14 bases in between. CDR1 MDHEN and CDR2 SYDVKM come from the germline V gene. This CDR3 has 15 amino acids. CDR3 nucleotides: TGTGCCAGCAGTTTGGGGGGAGGACACTATCAGCCCCAGCATTTT. Its translation: CASSLGGGHYQPQHF.

This sequence joins TRBV7-2 and TRBJ2-5; 13 nucleotides line up with TRBD2. There are 19 residues in the CDR3. V lost 1 base to trimming and J lost 1 base; unmatched junction nucleotides: 9. Germline CDR1 SGHTA, CDR2 FQGNSA. The CDR3 DNA sequence: TGTGCCAGCAGCTTAGTTGCTGGACTAGCGGGAGTGGGCCAAGAGACCCAGTACTTC. It is translated as CASSLVAGLAGVGQETQYF.